Below, 8 T cell receptor beta chains from the same sample are listed, as sequenced in a study of PD-1 blockade in classical Hodgkin lymphoma. All the patients suffered relapse after autologous stem cell transplantation, and brentuximab vedotin exposure differed. TCRdb's table, derived via immunoSEQ multiplex PCR, lists solely in-frame clones and lacks some. The data contain 10,000 or so clones, more than 75% of them singletons. Source: peripheral blood mononuclear cells (PBMCs), taken before the second cycle of nivolumab. These TCRs come from a human donor with classical Hodgkin lymphoma.

CDR3 amino acids: CASSSRQGSGEKLFF. Written as DNA, the CDR3 is TGTGCCAGCAGCTCCCGACAGGGGAGCGGTGAAAAACTGTTTTTT. The rearrangement joins TRBV5-5 to TRBJ1-4; the match to TRBD1 covers 8 bases. The CDR3 covers 15 residues. Trimming at V came to 3 bases and at J to 7 bases, leaving 8 bases not matched to a gene. CDR1 and CDR2 (germline): SGHKS, YYEKEE (reference sequence).

This chain uses TRBV2 with TRBJ1-5, with TRBD1 matching over 7 bases. Germline lookup yields CDR1 SNHLY and CDR2 FYNNEI. V gave up 6 bases and J gave up 1 base; unmatched junction bases: 6. The CDR3 loop spans 15 amino acids. This CDR3 is CASRETGLSNQPQHF. The DNA of the CDR3 is TGTGCCAGCAGGGAGACAGGGCTCAGCAATCAGCCCCAGCATTTT. Drawing the rest from reference TRBV2 and TRBJ1-5, the complete variable domain is EPEVTQTPSHQVTQMGQEVILRCVPISNHLYFYWYRQILGQKVEFLVSFYNNEISEKSEIFDDQFSVERPDGSNFTLKIRSTKLEDSAMYFCASRETGLSNQPQHFGDGTRLSIL.

This sequence joins TRBV14 and TRBJ2-7; 9 nucleotides agree with TRBD1. Germline V gene data show CDR1 as SGHDN and CDR2 as FVKESK. CDR3 length equals 15 residues. V gave up 1 base and J gave up 6 bases; unmatched junction bases: 7. The CDR3 spells CASSQVVGQGAEQYF. CDR3 in DNA: TGTGCCAGCAGCCAAGTTGTGGGACAGGGAGCCGAGCAGTACTTC.

The rearrangement joins TRBV29-1 to TRBJ1-2; possibly TRBD1 for D (6 bases). V lost 7 bases to trimming and J lost 1 base, with 10 bases between them. Germline V gene data show CDR1 as SQVTM and CDR2 as ANQGSEA. CDR3 length equals 12 residues. The DNA of the CDR3 is TGCAGCGCAAGACAGGTTAACTATGGCTACACCTTC. Its translation: CSARQVNYGYTF.

V usage is TRBV6-1 and J usage is TRBJ2-6; 8 bases map to TRBD1. The V and J ends lost 1 base and 0 bases, in that order; junction bases with no gene match: 8. The CDR3 runs to 19 residues. Germline lookup yields CDR1 MNHNS and CDR2 SASEGT. DNA of the CDR3: TGTGCCAGCAGTGAAGATCTTTGGACAGGGACCTCTGGGGCCAACGTCCTGACTTTC. It specifies CASSEDLWTGTSGANVLTF.

The genes are TRBV7-3 and TRBJ2-7; tentatively, D is TRBD2 (6 bases). V was cut by 1 base and J by 5 bases, with 18 bases left in between. Germline lookup yields CDR1 SGHTA and CDR2 FQGTGA. This CDR3 is 16 amino acids long. Here the CDR3 DNA reads TGTGCCAGCAGCTTAAGTGCTGGGACCGGAGGGAACGAGCAGTACTTC. Translated, it gives CASSLSAGTGGNEQYF.

The chain has TRBV6-1 and TRBJ2-1, with D possibly TRBD2 on 7 matching bases. The germline V gene encodes CDR1 MNHNS and CDR2 SASEGT. The V end lost 4 bases, the J end lost 8 bases, and 21 bases lay between the germline ends. The CDR3 consists of 16 residues. CDR3 residues: CASSAGLEGGVYEQFF. The DNA for the CDR3 is TGTGCCAGCAGTGCGGGTTTGGAGGGGGGGGTGTATGAGCAGTTCTTC.

This chain connects TRBV5-1 to TRBJ2-1, with TRBD2 matching over 11 bases. The length of the CDR3 is 16 residues. The trim removed 6 bases at V and 8 bases at J, leaving 13 bases unmatched. Germline-derived CDR1 and CDR2 are SGHRS and YFSETQ. The CDR3 loop reads CASTSNSGRAYDEQFF. The CDR3 DNA reads as TGCGCCAGCACCTCCAATAGCGGGAGGGCCTATGATGAGCAGTTCTTC. The variable domain in full, with the rest retrieved from reference TRBV5-1 and TRBJ2-1, is KAGVTQTPRYLIKTRGQQVTLSCSPISGHRSVSWYQQTPGQGLQFLFEYFSETQRNKGNFPGRFSGRQFSNSRSEMNVSTLELGDSALYLCASTSNSGRAYDEQFFGPGTRLTVL.